This TCR beta chain was captured by sequencing in a study of T cell responses to AZD1222 COVID-19 vaccine. The method was immunoSEQ multiplex PCR; TCRdb's version includes in-frame clones alone and lacks a portion of them. Of 150,000 to 200,000 clones in the sample, more than 90% are singletons; the top ten hold 2.6%. V was shortened by 3 bases and J by 1 base, with 7 bases between the two germline ends. Looked up from germline, CDR1 is SGHKS and CDR2 is YYEKEE (reference sequence). CDR3 length: 13 residues. The rearrangement uses TRBV5-5 and TRBJ1-1; a weak D match, TRBD1 (5 bases). The source is an adult in good health. Sequenced material: peripheral blood, taken on day 0 of AZD1222 vaccination. This CDR3 is CASSWGRNTEAFF. As DNA, the CDR3 is TGTGCCAGCAGCTGGGGACGGAACACTGAAGCTTTCTTT. The full variable domain, in which reference TRBV5-5 and TRBJ1-1 provide the parts outside the CDR3, is DAGVTQSPTHLIKTRGQQVTLRCSPISGHKSVSWYQQVLGQGPQFIFQYYEKEERGRGNFPDRFSARQFPNYSSELNVNALLLGDSALYLCASSWGRNTEAFFGQGTRLTVV.